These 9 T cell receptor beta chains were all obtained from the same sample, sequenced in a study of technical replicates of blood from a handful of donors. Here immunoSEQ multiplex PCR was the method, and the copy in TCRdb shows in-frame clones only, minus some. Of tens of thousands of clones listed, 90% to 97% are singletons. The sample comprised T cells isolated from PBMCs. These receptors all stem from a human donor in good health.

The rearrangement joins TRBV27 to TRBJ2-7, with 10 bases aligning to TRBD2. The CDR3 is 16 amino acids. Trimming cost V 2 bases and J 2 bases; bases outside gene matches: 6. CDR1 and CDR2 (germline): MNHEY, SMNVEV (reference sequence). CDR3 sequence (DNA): TGTGCCAGCAGTTTAGGGCTAGCGGGAGTTCCCTACGAGCAGTACTTC. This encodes CASSLGLAGVPYEQYF.

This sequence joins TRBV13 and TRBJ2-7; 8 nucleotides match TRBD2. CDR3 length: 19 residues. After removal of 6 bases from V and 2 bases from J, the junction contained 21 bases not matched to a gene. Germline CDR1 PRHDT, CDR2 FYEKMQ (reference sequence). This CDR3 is CASRSLEDAGGYNTYEQYF. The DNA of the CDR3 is TGTGCCAGCAGATCCCTCGAGGATGCGGGAGGCTACAATACCTACGAGCAGTACTTC.

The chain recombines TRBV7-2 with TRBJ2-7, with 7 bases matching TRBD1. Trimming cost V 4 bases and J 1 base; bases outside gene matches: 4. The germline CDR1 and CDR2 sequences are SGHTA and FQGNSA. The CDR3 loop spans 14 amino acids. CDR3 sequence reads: CASSYRDSSYEQYF. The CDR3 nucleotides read TGTGCCAGCAGCTACCGGGACAGTTCCTACGAGCAGTACTTC.

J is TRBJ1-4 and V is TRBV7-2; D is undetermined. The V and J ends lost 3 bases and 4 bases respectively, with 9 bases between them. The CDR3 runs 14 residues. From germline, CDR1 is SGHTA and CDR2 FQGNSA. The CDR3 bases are TGTGCCAGCAGCTTTCGACAAGTTAATGAAAAACTGTTTTTT. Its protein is CASSFRQVNEKLFF.

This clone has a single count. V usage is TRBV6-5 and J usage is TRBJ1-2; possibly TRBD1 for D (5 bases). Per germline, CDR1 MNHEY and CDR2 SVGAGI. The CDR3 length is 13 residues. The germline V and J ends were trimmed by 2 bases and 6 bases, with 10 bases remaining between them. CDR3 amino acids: CASSYRGDDGYTF. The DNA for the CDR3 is TGTGCCAGCAGTTACCGGGGGGATGATGGCTACACCTTC.

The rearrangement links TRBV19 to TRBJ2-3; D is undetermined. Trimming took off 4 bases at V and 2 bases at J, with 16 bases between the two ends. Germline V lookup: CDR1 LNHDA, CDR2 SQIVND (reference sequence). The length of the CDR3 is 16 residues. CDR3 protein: CASSSDSAVNTDTQYF. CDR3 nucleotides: TGTGCCAGTAGTAGCGATTCGGCGGTTAACACAGATACGCAGTATTTT.

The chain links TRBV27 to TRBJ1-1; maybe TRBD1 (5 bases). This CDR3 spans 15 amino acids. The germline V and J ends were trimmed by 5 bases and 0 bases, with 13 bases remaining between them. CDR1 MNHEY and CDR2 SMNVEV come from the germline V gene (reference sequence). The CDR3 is CASSPAGPLNTEAFF. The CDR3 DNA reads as TGTGCCAGCAGTCCGGCGGGGCCGTTGAACACTGAAGCTTTCTTT.

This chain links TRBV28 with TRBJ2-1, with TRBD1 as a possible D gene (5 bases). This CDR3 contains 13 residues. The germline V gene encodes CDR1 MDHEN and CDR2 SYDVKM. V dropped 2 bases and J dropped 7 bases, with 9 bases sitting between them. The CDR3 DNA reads TGTGCCAGCAGTTTAAGTAGGGGAAATGAGCAGTTCTTC. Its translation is CASSLSRGNEQFF.

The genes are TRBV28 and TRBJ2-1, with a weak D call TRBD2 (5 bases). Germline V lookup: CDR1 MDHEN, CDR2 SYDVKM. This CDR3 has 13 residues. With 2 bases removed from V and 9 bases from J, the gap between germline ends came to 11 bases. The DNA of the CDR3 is TGTGCCAGCAGTTTAGGGGAGCTCGGTGAGCAGTTCTTC. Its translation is CASSLGELGEQFF. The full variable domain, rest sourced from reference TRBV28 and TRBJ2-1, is DVKVTQSSRYLVKRTGEKVFLECVQDMDHENMFWYRQDPGLGLRLIYFSYDVKMKEKGDIPEGYSVSREKKERFSLILESASTNQTSMYLCASSLGELGEQFFGPGTRLTVL.